The 22 T cell receptor beta chains reported below all come from one sample, sequenced in a study of PD-1 blockade in classical Hodgkin lymphoma (dated by TCRdb to the early 2020s). Interpreted using the paper, the time point label stands for: cycle 2 day 1 (C2D1) of nivolumab. Every trial patient had relapsed after autologous stem cell transplantation, and cohorts A, B and C differed in prior brentuximab vedotin exposure. Libraries were prepared through the immunoSEQ multiplex PCR assay. Entries here come from immuneACCESS through TCRdb and include only in-frame sequences with V and J called. Some clones fail to appear in such tables; in the studies checked, an unresolved V gene covers under half of the shortfall, and the cause of the remainder is unknown. This sample is represented by around 41,000 clones; 65% to 85% of them were singletons. The ten largest clones take up roughly 2.8% of the sample.

The sample in question was peripheral blood mononuclear cells (PBMCs), obtained before the second cycle of nivolumab. These receptors all stem from a human donor with classical Hodgkin lymphoma.

The rearrangement links TRBV7-9 to TRBJ2-2; the D gene is possibly TRBD1 (5 bases). Trimming pared 4 bases from V and 3 bases from J, leaving 9 bases between. Germline values: CDR1 SEHNR, CDR2 FQNEAQ (reference sequence). This CDR3 spans 14 amino acids. The CDR3 spells CASSSQGDTGELFF. CDR3 nucleotide sequence: TGTGCCAGCAGCTCTCAGGGTGACACCGGGGAGCTGTTTTTT.

This clone was counted a few times. The V and J genes are TRBV15 and TRBJ2-2; D may match TRBD1 or TRBD2 (5 bases each). CDR1 LNHNV and CDR2 YYDKDF come from the germline V gene (reference sequence). There are 15 residues in the CDR3. Trimming stripped 0 bases from V and 14 bases from J, with 19 bases between. CDR3 region: CATSRDRGRGPDLFF. CDR3 coding DNA: TGTGCCACCAGCAGAGATCGGGGTCGGGGCCCAGATCTGTTTTTT. Variable domain in full (rest from reference TRBV15 and TRBJ2-2): DAMVIQNPRYQVTQFGKPVTLSCSQTLNHNVMYWYQQKSSQAPKLLFHYYDKDFNNEADTPDNFQSRRPNTSFCFLDIRSPGLGDTAMYLCATSRDRGRGPDLFFGEGSRLTVL.

This clone was picked up one time. The gene calls are TRBV7-9 and TRBJ2-1, with 8 nucleotides matching TRBD2. The CDR3 contains 15 residues. Germline CDR1 is SEHNR and CDR2 is FQNEAQ (reference sequence). Trimming cost V 1 base and J 4 bases; bases outside gene matches: 3. The chain's CDR3 is CASSLDSGGYNEQFF. In DNA form, the CDR3 reads TGTGCCAGCAGCTTAGACAGCGGGGGTTACAATGAGCAGTTCTTC.

CDR3 sequence reads: CASSLNRGTEAFF. The CDR3 DNA reads as TGTGCCAGCAGTTTAAACAGGGGTACTGAAGCTTTCTTT. The chain couples TRBV27 to TRBJ1-1, with 7 bases identical to TRBD1. The CDR3 is 13 amino acids. Germline V gene data show CDR1 as MNHEY and CDR2 as SMNVEV (reference sequence). V shed 2 bases and J 5 bases; nucleotides not matched to a gene: 2.

A note on this clone: The same CDR3 is also encoded by other DNA sequences in this sample. J is TRBJ1-2 and V is TRBV30, with a possible D match to TRBD1 (6 bases). Germline loops: CDR1 GTSNPN, CDR2 SVGIG (reference sequence). This CDR3 comprises 14 residues. Trimming took off 2 bases at V and 1 base at J, with 11 bases between the two ends. CDR3 sequence: CAWSQGQGNYGYTF. CDR3 coding DNA: TGTGCCTGGAGTCAGGGGCAGGGTAACTATGGCTACACCTTC.

This clone was counted once. The chain carries TRBV2 and TRBJ1-2; D not certain. This CDR3 spans 14 amino acids. Trimming cost V 4 bases and J 4 bases, with 13 bases left between them. Germline CDR1 and CDR2: SNHLY and FYNNEI. The CDR3 coding sequence is TGTGCCAGCAGTGTTGGCACGACGGGCTATGGCTACACCTTC. This sequence encodes CASSVGTTGYGYTF.

The chain combines TRBV6-1 with TRBJ2-2, with D hard to call. Per germline, CDR1 MNHNS and CDR2 SASEGT. V lost 10 bases to trimming and J lost 9 bases, with 15 bases between them. This CDR3 is 12 amino acids long. The CDR3: CAISTFYWELFF. CDR3 DNA sequence: TGTGCCATCTCTACCTTTTATTGGGAGCTGTTTTTT.

This clone was observed once. This chain connects TRBV6-6 to TRBJ1-1, with D unresolved. The germline V and J ends were trimmed by 6 bases and 5 bases, with 10 bases remaining between them. CDR3 length: 12 amino acids. Germline V gene data show CDR1 as MNHNY and CDR2 as SVGAGI (reference sequence). The CDR3 DNA reads TGTGCCAGCAGAGGATTGGCTACTGAAGCTTTCTTT. Encoded protein: CASRGLATEAFF.

J is TRBJ1-2 and V is TRBV29-1; 7 bases align to TRBD1. Germline assignment: CDR1 SQVTM and CDR2 ANQGSEA. V gave up 6 bases and J gave up 4 bases; unmatched junction bases: 5. This CDR3 has 12 residues. CDR3 DNA sequence: TGCAGCGTCCCGGGACAGACCTATGGCTACACCTTC. Its protein is CSVPGQTYGYTF.

This clone was recorded only once. V and J are TRBV2 and TRBJ2-1; the D is unclear. Trimming removed 9 bases at V and 0 bases at J, with 12 bases between. Germline V gene data show CDR1 as SNHLY and CDR2 as FYNNEI. The CDR3 has 14 amino acids. The CDR3 DNA reads as TGTGCCAGATCGACCGAGAGCTCCTACAATGAGCAGTTCTTC. This translates into CARSTESSYNEQFF.

The chain links TRBV6-5 to TRBJ1-5; the match to TRBD1 covers 9 bases. Germline trimming cut 5 bases from V and 4 bases from J; bases unmatched to any gene: 0. This CDR3 is built from 13 residues. Germline CDR1 MNHEY, CDR2 SVGAGI. CDR3 bases: TGTGCCAGCAGTGGGACAGGGAATCAGCCCCAGCATTTT. It is translated as CASSGTGNQPQHF.

This chain links TRBV25-1 with TRBJ2-2; D uncertain. Germline V gives CDR1 MGHDK, CDR2 SYGVNS. The CDR3 length is 12 residues. V was clipped by 6 bases and J by 6 bases, with 8 bases between them. The CDR3 loop reads CASRVNAGELFF. The CDR3 region has the DNA TGTGCCAGCAGGGTAAACGCCGGGGAGCTGTTTTTT.

The V and J genes are TRBV10-3 and TRBJ1-4; the match to TRBD1 covers 9 bases. Losses at the gene ends were 2 bases for V and 4 bases for J; bases not matched to a gene: 2. This CDR3 spans 15 amino acids. CDR1 and CDR2 (germline): ENHRY, SYGVKD. The CDR3, as DNA: TGTGCCATCAGTGAGGCGGACAGGGGTAATGAAAAACTGTTTTTT. Amino acid sequence: CAISEADRGNEKLFF.

The chain combines TRBV15 with TRBJ2-7; D may match TRBD1 or TRBD2 (7 bases each). The germline V gene encodes CDR1 LNHNV and CDR2 YYDKDF (reference sequence). This CDR3 is 16 amino acids long. Between the trimmed V and J ends, which lost 5 bases and 2 bases, there was a span of 19 bases. The CDR3 region is CATSEILTGTTYEQYF. Here the CDR3 DNA reads TGTGCCACCAGCGAAATACTGACAGGGACTACCTACGAGCAGTACTTC.

This clone was seen only once. Relative to the germline gene, one junction end is altered; a read error may explain this. The chain joins TRBV5-1 to TRBJ2-7; TRBD2 might be the D (5 bases). From germline, CDR1 is SGHRS and CDR2 YFSETQ. The CDR3 covers 14 residues. The CDR3 DNA is TGTGCCAGCAGCTTTCGTACTAGATCCTACGAGCAGTACTTC. This codes for CASSFRTRSYEQYF. Full variable domain (outside the CDR3, taken from reference TRBV5-1 and TRBJ2-7): KAGVTQTPRYLIKTRGQQVTLSCSPISGHRSVSWYQQTPGQGLQFLFEYFSETQRNKGNFPGRFSGRQFSNSRSEMNVSTLELGDSALYLCASSFRTRSYEQYFGPGTRLTVT.

The CDR3 sequence is CASSSGQKNTEAFF. The CDR3 nucleotides are TGTGCCAGCAGCTCGGGACAGAAGAACACTGAAGCTTTCTTT. The V and J genes are TRBV7-2 and TRBJ1-1, with 7 bases lining up with TRBD1. This CDR3 has 14 residues. V lost 4 bases to trimming and J lost 1 base; unmatched junction nucleotides: 3. Germline V lookup: CDR1 SGHTA, CDR2 FQGNSA.

The rearrangement joins TRBV27 to TRBJ2-5, with D tentatively TRBD2 (7 bases). The CDR3 has 14 amino acids. CDR1 MNHEY and CDR2 SMNVEV come from the germline V gene (reference sequence). Trimming took off 3 bases at V and 2 bases at J, with 10 bases between the two ends. CDR3 sequence: CASSFRGGQETQYF. DNA for the CDR3: TGTGCCAGCAGTTTTAGGGGGGGGCAAGAGACCCAGTACTTC.

The chain links TRBV4-3 to TRBJ1-1; no firm D call. This CDR3 has 16 residues. V was cut by 2 bases and J by 7 bases, with 20 bases left in between. CDR1 and CDR2 (germline): LGHNA, YSLEER. CDR3 amino acids: CASSQFPQSERIEAFF. As DNA, the CDR3 is TGCGCCAGCAGCCAATTTCCTCAGAGTGAGCGGATTGAAGCTTTCTTT.

The V gene is TRBV6-5, the J gene TRBJ1-2; 9 bases are a match to TRBD1. The CDR3 spans 16 residues. J gave up 5 bases and V 3 bases, and 10 bases lay outside the gene matches. The germline V gene has CDR1 MNHEY and CDR2 SVGAGI. CDR3 residues: CASSYNPTGGVYGYTF. CDR3 DNA sequence: TGTGCCAGCAGTTATAACCCGACAGGGGGAGTGTATGGCTACACCTTC.

This clone occurred a few times. This sequence joins TRBV28 and TRBJ1-1; D gene ambiguous. Germline V gives CDR1 MDHEN, CDR2 SYDVKM. The CDR3 sequence is 13 residues long. V was shortened by 8 bases and J by 0 bases, with 10 bases between the two germline ends. In DNA form, the CDR3 reads TGTGCCAGCCAATTCACTTTGAACACTGAAGCTTTCTTT. This codes for CASQFTLNTEAFF.

This chain connects TRBV7-9 to TRBJ2-5, with 13 nucleotides matching TRBD2. The CDR3 spans 16 residues. Germline V gives CDR1 SEHNR, CDR2 FQNEAQ (reference sequence). The V segment lost 3 bases and the J segment 2 bases; nucleotides outside the gene matches: 3. CDR3 sequence: CASSFQGLAGQETQYF. CDR3 coding DNA: TGTGCCAGCAGCTTCCAGGGACTAGCGGGACAAGAGACCCAGTACTTC.

This clone was recorded only once. Germline is not matched at one junction end, which may reflect a read error. J is TRBJ2-7 and V is TRBV30; TRBD1 agrees at 9 bases. The CDR3 is 15 amino acids. The germline CDR1 and CDR2 sequences are GTSNPN and SVGIG (reference sequence). The CDR3 is CTWSFVGTGHYEQYF. In DNA, the CDR3 is TGTACCTGGAGCTTTGTGGGGACAGGGCACTACGAGCAGTACTTC.